Each of the 21 T cell receptor beta chains below was sequenced from the same sample in a study of graft-versus-host responses after intestinal transplantation. Sequencing was performed with immunoSEQ multiplex PCR; in TCRdb, only in-frame clones are kept and a portion is missing. This table holds some 23,000 clones, roughly four fifths found once. No antigens are known for them. Sequences were derived from unstimulated CD8+ T cells sorted from spleen or lymph node cells, sampled before transplant. The receptors derive from a human donor who was the organ donor for an intestinal transplant.

The V gene is TRBV7-2, the J gene TRBJ2-7, with D uncertain. Trimming left V 3 bases short and J 0 bases short, with 15 bases between. The CDR3 loop spans 16 amino acids. In germline, CDR1 is SGHTA, CDR2 FQGNSA. CDR3 residues: CASSFFSGLSSYEQYF. Written as DNA, the CDR3 is TGTGCCAGCAGCTTTTTTTCAGGTCTAAGCTCCTACGAGCAGTACTTC.

This clone appeared a single time. The gene calls are TRBV13 and TRBJ2-7; weak D call: TRBD2 (6 bases). V lost 2 bases and J 3 bases, leaving 14 bases between the germline ends. The CDR3 runs to 15 residues. The V gene's germline CDR1 is PRHDT and CDR2 FYEKMQ (reference sequence). CDR3 in DNA: TGTGCCAGCAGCTTATATGCGCAGGGAGGCTACGAGCAGTACTTC. Amino acid sequence: CASSLYAQGGYEQYF.

This chain joins TRBV19 and TRBJ1-1, with 8 bases lining up with TRBD1. Germline loops: CDR1 LNHDA, CDR2 SQIVND (reference sequence). V lost 5 bases to trimming and J lost 6 bases; unmatched junction nucleotides: 5. The CDR3 is 13 residues long. DNA for the CDR3: TGTGCCAGTAGTTCAGGGACAGGATCTGAAGCTTTCTTT. Amino acid sequence: CASSSGTGSEAFF.

This clone was observed a few times. The V gene is TRBV6-5, the J gene TRBJ2-7; D tentatively reads TRBD1 or TRBD2 (5 bases each). Per germline, CDR1 MNHEY and CDR2 SVGAGI. Deletions cut 0 bases from V and 3 bases from J, with 6 bases between. The CDR3 runs to 13 residues. The CDR3 is CASSYSRGYEQYF. The CDR3 DNA follows: TGTGCCAGCAGTTACTCGAGGGGCTACGAGCAGTACTTC.

V and J are TRBV30 and TRBJ1-2; D is uncertain. The germline V gene has CDR1 GTSNPN and CDR2 SVGIG (reference sequence). CDR3 length equals 13 residues. The germline V and J ends were trimmed by 2 bases and 3 bases, with 10 bases remaining between them. CDR3 in DNA: TGTGCCTGGAGTCTCTCCTCCTACTATGGCTACACCTTC. Protein product: CAWSLSSYYGYTF.

The chain couples TRBV13 to TRBJ1-1; D perhaps matches TRBD1 (5 bases). The V end was cut by 0 bases, the J end by 10 bases, with 24 bases between. Germline-derived CDR1 and CDR2 are PRHDT and FYEKMQ (reference sequence). The CDR3 covers 17 residues. The CDR3 reads CASSLGVVGAGRDGAFF. CDR3 nucleotide sequence: TGTGCCAGCAGCTTAGGAGTAGTAGGGGCGGGGAGAGATGGAGCTTTCTTT.

Concerning this clone itself: Other DNA sequences of this sample code for an identical CDR3. V gene TRBV19 combines with J gene TRBJ2-7, with a possible D match to TRBD2 (5 bases). V lost 0 bases and J lost 7, with 19 bases in between. Germline values: CDR1 LNHDA, CDR2 SQIVND (reference sequence). This CDR3 has 16 amino acids. CDR3 DNA sequence: TGTGCCAGTAGTATAGATTCTGGACTCGCTACGGGGGAGCAGTACTTC. It translates to CASSIDSGLATGEQYF.

The genes are TRBV4-3 and TRBJ1-4; D is perhaps TRBD1 (5 bases). Germline assignment: CDR1 LGHNA and CDR2 YSLEER. Trimming cost V 0 bases and J 5 bases, with 16 bases left between them. The CDR3 has 17 amino acids. The CDR3 sequence is CASSQDRGGGRNEKLFF. The CDR3 bases are TGCGCCAGCAGCCAAGATCGGGGTGGGGGAAGGAATGAAAAACTGTTTTTT.

CDR3 region: CASSLGGGREQYF. The CDR3 coding sequence is TGTGCCAGCAGCTTAGGAGGGGGTAGAGAGCAGTACTTC. The chain has TRBV7-2 and TRBJ2-7, with D possibly matching TRBD1 (6 bases). This CDR3 contains 13 residues. Trimming took off 1 base at V and 7 bases at J, with 11 bases between the two ends. Germline loops: CDR1 SGHTA, CDR2 FQGNSA.

The CDR3 nucleotides are TGTGCCAGCAGCTTGGCCATTAGGACTAGCGGGGGCTACGAGCAGTACTTC. Translating it yields CASSLAIRTSGGYEQYF. The J gene is TRBJ2-7, the V gene TRBV5-4; TRBD2 agrees at 13 bases. Losses at the gene ends were 0 bases for V and 3 bases for J; bases not matched to a gene: 6. This CDR3 comprises 17 residues. Germline CDR1 is SGHNT and CDR2 is YYREEE (reference sequence).

The V and J genes are TRBV5-1 and TRBJ2-3, with 8 bases that match TRBD2. CDR1 and CDR2 from the germline V gene are SGHRS and YFSETQ. The CDR3 totals 16 residues. The trim removed 3 bases at V and 0 bases at J, leaving 6 bases unmatched. This CDR3 reads CASSSGGPSSTDTQYF. CDR3 DNA sequence: TGCGCCAGCAGCTCGGGGGGGCCATCTAGCACAGATACGCAGTATTTT.

CDR3 amino acids: CASMERQKNQPQHF. The CDR3 bases are TGTGCCAGCATGGAACGACAGAAGAATCAGCCCCAGCATTTT. The chain carries TRBV6-1 and TRBJ1-5, with D tentatively TRBD1 (5 bases). Germline-derived CDR1 and CDR2 are MNHNS and SASEGT. Deletions cut 7 bases from V and 4 bases from J, with 14 bases between. The CDR3 sequence is 14 residues long.

J is TRBJ2-3 and V is TRBV6-5, with 10 bases lining up with TRBD1. CDR3 length: 14 residues. Germline V gene sequence: CDR1 MNHEY, CDR2 SVGAGI. Unmatched junction bases numbered 2, after V lost 7 bases and J lost 1 base. The CDR3 nucleotides read TGTGCCAGCACCGGGACAGGGGGCACAGATACGCAGTATTTT. The encoded protein is CASTGTGGTDTQYF.

The chain combines TRBV14 with TRBJ1-2, with unresolved D. The CDR3 has 15 residues. Germline CDR1 SGHDN, CDR2 FVKESK. V was shortened by 2 bases and J by 7 bases, with 17 bases between the two germline ends. The CDR3 nucleotides read TGTGCCAGCAGCCAAAATGTTTGGCCGTATGTTGGCTACACCTTC. It is translated as CASSQNVWPYVGYTF.

The chain employs TRBV23-1 and TRBJ2-5; TRBD2 might be the D (6 bases). TRBV23-1 belongs to the ORF category, with a function that is uncertain. The germline V and J ends were trimmed by 0 bases and 0 bases, with 23 bases remaining between them. This CDR3 has 20 residues. The CDR3 DNA reads as TGCGCCAGCAGTCAATCTTCGAGTTGGGCGGGGCTCGGGTACCAAGAGACCCAGTACTTC. It codes for CASSQSSSWAGLGYQETQYF.

The chain has TRBV19 and TRBJ1-6, with D possibly being TRBD1 (6 bases). CDR3 length: 16 residues. The germline V gene encodes CDR1 LNHDA and CDR2 SQIVND (reference sequence). V was shortened by 5 bases and J by 5 bases, with 16 bases between the two germline ends. The CDR3 DNA reads TGTGCCAGTAGTCCCCAACAGGGACCGAATAATTCACCCCTCCACTTT. Translation: CASSPQQGPNNSPLHF.

The chain joins TRBV12-5 to TRBJ1-5, with TRBD1 matching 9 bases. The junction had 2 bases not matched to a gene; V was cut back by 2 bases and J by 9 bases. Germline lookup yields CDR1 LGHNT and CDR2 FRNRAP. The CDR3 totals 13 residues. The DNA of the CDR3 is TGTGCTAGTGGTTTGAACAGGGGGCCGCCCCAGCATTTT. This sequence encodes CASGLNRGPPQHF.

The chain recombines TRBV4-1 with TRBJ2-7, with TRBD1 matching over 7 bases. The CDR3 has 14 residues. V gave up 0 bases and J gave up 2 bases; unmatched junction bases: 1. The germline V gene encodes CDR1 MGHRA and CDR2 YSYEKL. Here the CDR3 reads CASSQDDRAYEQYF. CDR3 DNA: TGCGCCAGCAGCCAAGATGACAGGGCCTACGAGCAGTACTTC.

The chain links TRBV7-2 to TRBJ2-7; TRBD2 aligns across 12 bases. The ends lost 3 bases at V and 6 bases at J; junction bases unmatched: 6. Per the germline V gene, CDR1 is SGHTA and CDR2 is FQGNSA. The CDR3 spans 15 residues. The CDR3 DNA sequence: TGTGCCAGCAGCTTTCTAGCGGGGGGGCTTCGCGAGCAGTACTTC. Residues: CASSFLAGGLREQYF.

The chain carries TRBV7-2 and TRBJ1-5; D may be TRBD1 (5 bases). Germline CDR1 is SGHTA and CDR2 is FQGNSA. Trimming cost V 1 base and J 0 bases, with 7 bases left between them. CDR3 length: 15 amino acids. This CDR3 is CASSLGDYSNQPQHF. CDR3 nucleotides: TGTGCCAGCAGCTTAGGGGACTATAGCAATCAGCCCCAGCATTTT.

V is TRBV5-4 and J is TRBJ2-7; D possibly corresponds to TRBD2 (6 bases). V shed 1 base and J shed 7 bases, with 12 bases lying between them. This CDR3 has 13 amino acids. Looked up from germline, CDR1 is SGHNT and CDR2 is YYREEE (reference sequence). CDR3 bases: TGTGCCAGCAGCTTGAACCCTCTAGCGGAGCAGTACTTC. Protein product: CASSLNPLAEQYF. Filled out from reference TRBV5-4 and TRBJ2-7, the complete variable domain reads ETGVTQSPTHLIKTRGQQVTLRCSSQSGHNTVSWYQQALGQGPQFIFQYYREEENGRGNFPPRFSGLQFPNYSSELNVNALELDDSALYLCASSLNPLAEQYFGPGTRLTVT.